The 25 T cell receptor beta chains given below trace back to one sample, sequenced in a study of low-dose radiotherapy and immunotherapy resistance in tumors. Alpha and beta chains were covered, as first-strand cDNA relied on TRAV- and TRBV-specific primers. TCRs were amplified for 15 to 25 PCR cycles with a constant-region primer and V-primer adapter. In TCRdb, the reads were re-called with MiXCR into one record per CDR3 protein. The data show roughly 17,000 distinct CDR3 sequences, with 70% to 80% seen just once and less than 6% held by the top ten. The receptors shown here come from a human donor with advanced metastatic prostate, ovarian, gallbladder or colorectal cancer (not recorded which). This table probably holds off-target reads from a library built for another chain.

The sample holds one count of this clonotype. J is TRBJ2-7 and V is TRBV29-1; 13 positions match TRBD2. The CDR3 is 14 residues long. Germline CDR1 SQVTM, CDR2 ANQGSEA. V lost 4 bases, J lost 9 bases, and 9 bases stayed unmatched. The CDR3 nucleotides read TGCAGCGTTGTCCCCGGGACTAGCGGGATAGGGCAGTACTTC. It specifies CSVVPGTSGIGQYF.

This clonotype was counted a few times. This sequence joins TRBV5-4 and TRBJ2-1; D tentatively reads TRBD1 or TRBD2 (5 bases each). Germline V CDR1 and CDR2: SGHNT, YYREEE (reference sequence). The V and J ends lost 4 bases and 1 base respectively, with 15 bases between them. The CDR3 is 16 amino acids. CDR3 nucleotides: TGTGCCAGCAGCGGCCGGGACGGACTTTCCTACAATGAGCAGTTCTTC. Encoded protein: CASSGRDGLSYNEQFF.

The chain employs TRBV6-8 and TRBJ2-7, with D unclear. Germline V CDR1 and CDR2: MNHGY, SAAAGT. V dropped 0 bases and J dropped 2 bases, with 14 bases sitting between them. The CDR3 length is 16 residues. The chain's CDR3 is CASSYSFLPATYEQYF. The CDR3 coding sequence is TGTGCCAGCAGTTACTCTTTCCTTCCAGCTACCTACGAGCAGTACTTC.

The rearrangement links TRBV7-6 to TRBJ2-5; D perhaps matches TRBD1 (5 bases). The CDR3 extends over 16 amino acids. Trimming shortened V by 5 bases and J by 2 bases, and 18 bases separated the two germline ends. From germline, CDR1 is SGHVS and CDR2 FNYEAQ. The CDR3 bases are TGTGCCAGCAGCAGCATCAGGAAAGACAGTCAAGAGACCCAGTACTTC. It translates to CASSSIRKDSQETQYF.

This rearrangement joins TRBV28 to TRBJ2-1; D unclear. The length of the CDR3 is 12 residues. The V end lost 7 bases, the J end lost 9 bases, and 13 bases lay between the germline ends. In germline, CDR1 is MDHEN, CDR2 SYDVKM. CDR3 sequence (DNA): TGTGCCAGCATCCCCACCAGAGGTGAGCAGTTCTTC. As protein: CASIPTRGEQFF.

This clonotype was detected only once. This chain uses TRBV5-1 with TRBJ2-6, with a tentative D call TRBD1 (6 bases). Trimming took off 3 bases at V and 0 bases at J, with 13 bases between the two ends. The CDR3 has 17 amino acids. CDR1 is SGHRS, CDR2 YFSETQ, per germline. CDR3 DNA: TGCGCCAGCAGCTCCCAGGGGAGTTTCTCTGGGGCCAACGTCCTGACTTTC. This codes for CASSSQGSFSGANVLTF.

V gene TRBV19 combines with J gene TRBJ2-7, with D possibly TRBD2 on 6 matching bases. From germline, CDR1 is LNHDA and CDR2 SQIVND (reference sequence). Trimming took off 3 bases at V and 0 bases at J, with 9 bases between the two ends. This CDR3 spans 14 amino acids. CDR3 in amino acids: CASSIRAGSYEQYF. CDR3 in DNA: TGTGCCAGTAGTATCAGAGCGGGCTCCTACGAGCAGTACTTC.

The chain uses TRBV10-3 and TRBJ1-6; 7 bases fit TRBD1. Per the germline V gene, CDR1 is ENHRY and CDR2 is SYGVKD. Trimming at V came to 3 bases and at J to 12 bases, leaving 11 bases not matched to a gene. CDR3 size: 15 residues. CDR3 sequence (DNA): TGTGCCATCAGTGAAGCGGACAGGACCGGGGGACCCCTCCACTTT. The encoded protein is CAISEADRTGGPLHF.

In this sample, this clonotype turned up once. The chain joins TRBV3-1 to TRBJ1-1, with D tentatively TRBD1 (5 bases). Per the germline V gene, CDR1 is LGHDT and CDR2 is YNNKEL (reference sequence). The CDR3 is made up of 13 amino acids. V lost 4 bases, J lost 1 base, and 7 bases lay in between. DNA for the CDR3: TGTGCCAGCAGCCGCGGGGGGAACACTGAAGCTTTCTTT. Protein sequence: CASSRGGNTEAFF.

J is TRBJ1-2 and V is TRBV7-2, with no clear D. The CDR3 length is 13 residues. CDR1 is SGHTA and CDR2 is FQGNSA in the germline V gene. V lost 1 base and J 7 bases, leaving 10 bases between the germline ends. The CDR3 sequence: CASSLDRVFGYTF. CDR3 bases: TGTGCCAGCAGCTTAGACCGGGTTTTTGGCTACACCTTC.

Here the CDR3 reads CASSPRLAGGPAAVHNEQFF. In nucleotides, the CDR3 is TGTGCCAGCAGCCCGAGACTAGCGGGGGGGCCCGCCGCAGTACACAATGAGCAGTTCTTC. The chain joins TRBV7-2 to TRBJ2-1, with 14 bases identical to TRBD2. J was trimmed by 5 bases and V by 5 bases; bases with no gene match: 17. This CDR3 has 20 amino acids. The germline gives CDR1 SGHTA, CDR2 FQGNSA.

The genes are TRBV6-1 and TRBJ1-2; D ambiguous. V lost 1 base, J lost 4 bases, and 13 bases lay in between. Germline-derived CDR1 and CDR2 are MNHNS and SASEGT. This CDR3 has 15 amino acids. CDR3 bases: TGTGCCAGCAGTGAAGGGTGGGAACCAGGCTATGGCTACACCTTC. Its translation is CASSEGWEPGYGYTF.

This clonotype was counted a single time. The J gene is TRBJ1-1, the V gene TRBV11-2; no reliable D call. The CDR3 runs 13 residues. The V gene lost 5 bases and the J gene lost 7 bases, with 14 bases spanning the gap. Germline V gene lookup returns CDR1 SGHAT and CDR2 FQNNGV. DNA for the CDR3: TGTGCCAGCAGCCCGCCAGGTTGGGATGAAGCTTTCTTT. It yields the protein CASSPPGWDEAFF.

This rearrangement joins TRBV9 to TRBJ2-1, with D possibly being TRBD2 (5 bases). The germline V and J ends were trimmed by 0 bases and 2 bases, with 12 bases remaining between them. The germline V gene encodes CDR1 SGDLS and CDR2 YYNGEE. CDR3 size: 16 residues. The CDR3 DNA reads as TGTGCCAGCAGCGTAGGGTTGGAGGCGGCCTACAATGAGCAGTTCTTC. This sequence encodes CASSVGLEAAYNEQFF.

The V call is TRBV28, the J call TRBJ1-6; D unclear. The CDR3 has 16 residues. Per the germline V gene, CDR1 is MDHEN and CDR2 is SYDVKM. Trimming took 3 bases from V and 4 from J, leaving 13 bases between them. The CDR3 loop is CASSFLLTGYNSPLHF. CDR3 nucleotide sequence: TGTGCCAGCAGTTTTTTATTAACGGGGTATAATTCACCCCTCCACTTT.

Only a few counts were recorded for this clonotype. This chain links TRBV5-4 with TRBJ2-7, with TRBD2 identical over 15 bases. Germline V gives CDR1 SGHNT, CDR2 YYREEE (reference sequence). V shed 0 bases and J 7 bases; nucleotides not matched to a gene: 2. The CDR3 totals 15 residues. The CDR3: CASSLEGLAGGEQYF. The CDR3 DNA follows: TGTGCCAGCAGCTTGGAGGGACTAGCGGGGGGTGAGCAGTACTTC.

CDR3 coding DNA: TGTGCCAGCAGTGCGGACAGGAACTCCTACGAGCAGTACTTC. This sequence encodes CASSADRNSYEQYF. V is TRBV27 and J is TRBJ2-7; the match to TRBD1 covers 7 bases. This CDR3 comprises 14 residues. V trimming: 5 bases; J trimming: 0 bases; junction bases outside the gene matches: 4. The germline V gene has CDR1 MNHEY and CDR2 SMNVEV (reference sequence).

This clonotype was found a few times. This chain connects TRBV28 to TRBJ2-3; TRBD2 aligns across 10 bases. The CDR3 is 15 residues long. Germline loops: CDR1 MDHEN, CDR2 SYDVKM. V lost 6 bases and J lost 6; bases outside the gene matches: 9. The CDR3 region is CASSRRLAGADTQYF. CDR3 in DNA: TGTGCCAGCAGCCGCAGACTAGCGGGTGCGGATACGCAGTATTTT.

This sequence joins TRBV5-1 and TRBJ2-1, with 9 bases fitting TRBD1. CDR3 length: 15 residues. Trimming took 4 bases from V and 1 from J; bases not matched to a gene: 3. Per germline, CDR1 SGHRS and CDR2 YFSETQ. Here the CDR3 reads CASSRGQGSYNEQFF. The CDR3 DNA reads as TGCGCCAGCAGCAGAGGACAGGGGTCCTACAATGAGCAGTTCTTC. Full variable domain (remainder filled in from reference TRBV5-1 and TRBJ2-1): KAGVTQTPRYLIKTRGQQVTLSCSPISGHRSVSWYQQTPGQGLQFLFEYFSETQRNKGNFPGRFSGRQFSNSRSEMNVSTLELGDSALYLCASSRGQGSYNEQFFGPGTRLTVL.

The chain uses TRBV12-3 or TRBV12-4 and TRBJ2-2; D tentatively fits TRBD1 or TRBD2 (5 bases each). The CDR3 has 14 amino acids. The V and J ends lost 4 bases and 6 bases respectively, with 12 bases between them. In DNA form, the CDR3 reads TGTGCCAGCAGTTGGGACCACTCCTCCGGGGAGCTGTTTTTT. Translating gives CASSWDHSSGELFF.

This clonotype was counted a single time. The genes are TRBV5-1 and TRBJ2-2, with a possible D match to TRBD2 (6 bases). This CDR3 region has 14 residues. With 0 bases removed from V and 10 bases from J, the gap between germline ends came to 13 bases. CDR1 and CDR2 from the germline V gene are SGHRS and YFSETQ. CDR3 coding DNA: TGCGCCAGCAGCTTGGCGGGACTCGGTGAGGAGCTGTTTTTT. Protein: CASSLAGLGEELFF.

CDR3 nucleotides: TGTGCCAGCGGGACTTTTAATGAGCAGTTCTTC. The encoded protein is CASGTFNEQFF. This chain links TRBV2 with TRBJ2-1; D is perhaps TRBD2 (6 bases). The CDR3 runs to 11 residues. V was shortened by 8 bases and J by 7 bases, with 9 bases between the two germline ends. Germline V gene data show CDR1 as SNHLY and CDR2 as FYNNEI.

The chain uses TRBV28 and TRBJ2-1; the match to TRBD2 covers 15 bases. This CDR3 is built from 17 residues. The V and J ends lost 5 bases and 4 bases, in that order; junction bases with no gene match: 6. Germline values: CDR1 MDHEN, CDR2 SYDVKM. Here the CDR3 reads CASSLRTSGRAYNEQFF. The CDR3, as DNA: TGTGCCAGCAGTCTAAGGACTAGCGGGAGGGCGTACAATGAGCAGTTCTTC.

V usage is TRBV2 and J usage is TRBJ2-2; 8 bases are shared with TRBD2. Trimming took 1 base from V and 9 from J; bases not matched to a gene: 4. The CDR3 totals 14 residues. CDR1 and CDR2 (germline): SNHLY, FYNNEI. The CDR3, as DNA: TGTGCCAGCAGTGAAGGGACTAGCCTTAGGGAGCTGTTTTTT. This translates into CASSEGTSLRELFF.

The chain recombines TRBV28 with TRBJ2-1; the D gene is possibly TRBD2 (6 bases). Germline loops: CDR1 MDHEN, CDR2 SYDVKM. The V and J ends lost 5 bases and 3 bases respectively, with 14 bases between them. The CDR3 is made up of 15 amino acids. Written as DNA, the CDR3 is TGTGCCAGCAGTCCCCTCCTAGCGAACTACAATGAGCAGTTCTTC. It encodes CASSPLLANYNEQFF.